This section outlines one TCR beta chain sequence together with its context. Its antigen is undetermined. These data belong to a study of shared clonotypes between healthy human individuals. Points from the study as a whole: Clonotype sharing among donors was thought likely to change with sequencing depth.

Produced via immunoSEQ multiplex PCR; TCRdb's table is partial and in-frame only. The repertoire holds roughly 2.2 million clones, with 85% to 95% as singletons. A CD45RA+ naive subset and a CD45RA-negative memory subset were split from CD4+ cells. The clonotype originates from a man in his late teens or twenties in good health. Some clones in this sample may be carry-over from other donors' samples. Specimen: naive CD4+ T cells from PBMCs. The subset was: CD45RA+ positively selected.

The CDR3 region is CASSRLNSGQPQHF. The CDR3 region has the DNA TGTGCCAGCAGCCGACTCAACAGTGGTCAGCCCCAGCATTTT. The V call is TRBV7-2, the J call TRBJ1-5, with D uncertain. The CDR3 is made up of 14 amino acids. The V end was cut by 5 bases, the J end by 6 bases, with 14 bases between. The germline gives CDR1 SGHTA, CDR2 FQGNSA. The full variable domain, in which reference TRBV7-2 and TRBJ1-5 provide the parts outside the CDR3, is GAGVSQSPSNKVTEKGKDVELRCDPISGHTALYWYRQSLGQGLEFLIYFQGNSAPDKSGLPSDRFSAERTGGSVSTLTIQRTQQEDSAVYLCASSRLNSGQPQHFGDGTRLSIL.